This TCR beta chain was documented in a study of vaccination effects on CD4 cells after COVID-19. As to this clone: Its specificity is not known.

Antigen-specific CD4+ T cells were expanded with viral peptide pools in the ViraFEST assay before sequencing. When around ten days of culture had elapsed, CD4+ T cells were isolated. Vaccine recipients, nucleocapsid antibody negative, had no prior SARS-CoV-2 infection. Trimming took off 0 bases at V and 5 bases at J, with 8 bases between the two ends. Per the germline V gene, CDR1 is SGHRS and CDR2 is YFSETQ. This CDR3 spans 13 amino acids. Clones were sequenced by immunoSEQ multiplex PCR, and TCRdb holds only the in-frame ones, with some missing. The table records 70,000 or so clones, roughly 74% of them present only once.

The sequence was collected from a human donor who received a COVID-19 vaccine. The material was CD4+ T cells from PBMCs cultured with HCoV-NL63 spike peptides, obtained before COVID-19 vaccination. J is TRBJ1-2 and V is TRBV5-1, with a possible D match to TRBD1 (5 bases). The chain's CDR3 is CASSLDWGYGYTF. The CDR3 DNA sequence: TGCGCCAGCAGCTTGGATTGGGGGTATGGCTACACCTTC.